This T cell receptor beta chain was documented in a study of high-grade serous ovarian cancer treatment subgroups. Study at large: On average, approximately 15,000 reads and 7,000 to 8,500 unique TCR beta rearrangements were obtained per sample. Study observations and caveats: Same-patient tumor repertoires overlapped at about 0.095 to 0.85; different patients barely overlapped. TCR clonal relatedness correlated positively with neoantigen level. The analyses considered CDR3 and ignored CDR1 and CDR2.

Notes on this clone: Its antigen remains unknown.

Profiling relied on immunoSEQ multiplex PCR, and the TCRdb table lists in-frame clones only, not all of them. The table lists about 30,000 clones, 84% of them singletons, with roughly 2.2% in the top ten. Tumor samples were taken before definitive surgery or chemotherapy. Germline lookup yields CDR1 SGHNT and CDR2 YYREEE (reference sequence). This CDR3 is built from 14 residues. Trimming removed 2 bases from V and 3 bases from J; junction bases left unmatched: 5. The sequenced sample consisted of tumor tissue. This sequence was found in a human donor with high-grade serous ovarian cancer. The gene calls are TRBV5-4 and TRBJ2-7; 7 positions match TRBD2. The CDR3 bases are TGTGCCAGCAGCTTAGCCGCGGGAGACTACGAGCAGTACTTC. This sequence encodes CASSLAAGDYEQYF.